A selection of T cell receptor beta chains follows, all from one sample in a study of naive and memory T cell subsets. TCRdb passed the UMI-ligation and nested PCR reads through MiXCR, listing each CDR3 protein once. In the table there are about 150,000 distinct CDR3 sequences, approximately 17% of which are singletons. Sequencing was performed on naive CD4+ T cells from blood. The receptor source for this set is a human donor in good health. CDR3s include the opening cysteine and the closing phenylalanine or tryptophan. A D gene is named only where the DNA matches it firmly. A clone size is listed for some rows: how often the clone was seen (once, few, many), or a class if it is expanded.

d_call j_call clone_size v_call cdr3_nt cdr3_aa
. TRBJ2-7 . TRBV7-2 TGTGCCAGCAGCTTAGTGTTCCTTGGGGCCTACGAGCAGTACTTC CASSLVFLGAYEQYF
. TRBJ2-5 . TRBV10-3 TGTGCCATCAGTGTGGGAACAGTTGGGGAGACCCAGTACTTC CAISVGTVGETQYF
TRBD1 TRBJ2-7 few TRBV3-1 TGTGCCAGCAGCCAAGGATCGGGACAGGGCTCATACGAGCAGTACTTC CASSQGSGQGSYEQYF
. TRBJ2-3 . TRBV4-1 TGCGCCAGCAGCCAACCCGGGGTAACAGATACGCAGTATTTT CASSQPGVTDTQYF
. TRBJ2-3 few TRBV11-2 TGTGCCAGCAGCTCCCCTAGGACCTTACCACGGGCAGATACGCAGTATTTT CASSSPRTLPRADTQYF
. TRBJ2-7 few TRBV10-3 TGTGCCTCGGGCCCCCTTGGGGGTGAGACCTACGAGCAGTACTTC CASGPLGGETYEQYF
. TRBJ2-3 few TRBV30 TGTGCCTGGAGTGTGTGGGGAGTCACAGATACGCAGTATTTT CAWSVWGVTDTQYF
. TRBJ1-2 few TRBV6-1 TGTGCCAGCAGTGAAGCACGACGATCCGCCCTAGGGTATGGCTACACCTTC CASSEARRSALGYGYTF
. TRBJ2-3 few TRBV6-6 TGTGCCAGCAGTTACCCCCGGAAAGGGGCGGGGCCCACAGATACGCAGTATTTT CASSYPRKGAGPTDTQYF
TRBD2 TRBJ2-1 . TRBV20-1 TGCAGTGCTAGTCGGTCGGCGGGAGGGCGAAGGAATGAGCAGTTCTTC CSASRSAGGRRNEQFF
TRBD1 TRBJ2-7 few TRBV6-2/TRBV6-3 TGTGCCAGCAGCCGCGGACAGGCCTGGGAATACTTC CASSRGQAWEYF
. TRBJ2-2 . TRBV7-8 TGTGCCAGCAGCGTTAGTATAGTCGGAGGACAGAAGAACACCGGGGAGCTGTTTTTT CASSVSIVGGQKNTGELFF
TRBD2 TRBJ2-1 . TRBV3-1 TGTGCCAGCAGCCAAGTGTTAGCGGGGACCTACAATGAGCAGTTCTTC CASSQVLAGTYNEQFF
. TRBJ2-7 . TRBV10-3 TGTGCCATCGGCTCGGGCGGCGGCTCCTACGAGCAGTACTTC CAIGSGGGSYEQYF
. TRBJ2-7 few TRBV20-1 TGCAGTGCTAGAGATGATGACGAGCAGTACTTC CSARDDDEQYF
. TRBJ1-1 . TRBV19 TGTGCCAGTAGTCTCCCATACAGGAACACTGAAGCTTTCTTT CASSLPYRNTEAFF
TRBD1 TRBJ2-7 . TRBV6-2/TRBV6-3 TGTGCCAGCAGTTACTCGCCGGGACAGAGATACGAGCAGTACTTC CASSYSPGQRYEQYF
TRBD2 TRBJ2-7 few TRBV29-1 TGCAGCGTTGATGGGGAGGGCAACGAGCAGTACTTC CSVDGEGNEQYF
. TRBJ1-3 few TRBV6-5 TGTGCCAGCAGTTACGCCGGACAGTCGCTTTATTTT CASSYAGQSLYF
TRBD2 TRBJ2-1 . TRBV29-1 TGCAGCGTAGAACCGCGGGAGGGCCTGGATGAGCAGTTCTTC CSVEPREGLDEQFF
. TRBJ2-1 many TRBV29-1 TGCAGCGTGAGGAAAGGGCTAGGTCGTATTAATGAGCAGTTCTTC CSVRKGLGRINEQFF
TRBD2 TRBJ2-7 . TRBV18 TGTGCCAGCTCGGAAAGCAGCGGGGTCTGGCTATACTTC CASSESSGVWLYF
TRBD1 TRBJ2-2 many TRBV5-1 TGCGCCAGCAGCCCGGGGACAGCTAGAGGAATAACGAACACCGGGGAGCTGTTTTTT CASSPGTARGITNTGELFF
. TRBJ1-1 . TRBV29-1 TGCAGCGTTGAAGCTGGGCAGATGAACACTGAAGCTTTCTTT CSVEAGQMNTEAFF
. TRBJ2-2 . TRBV5-1 TGCGCCAGCAGCTTCAGGGCGGGCACCGGGGAGCTGTTTTTT CASSFRAGTGELFF
. TRBJ2-7 . TRBV28 TGTGCCAGCAGGATGTCAGGGGAGCAGTACTTC CASRMSGEQYF
TRBD2 TRBJ2-1 few TRBV11-1 TGTGCCAGCAGCTGGGGAAAAGCGGGAAAGTTCAATGAGCAGTTCTTC CASSWGKAGKFNEQFF
. TRBJ1-3 many TRBV12-3/TRBV12-4 TGTGCCAGCAGCCTTCGGGACACCATATATTTT CASSLRDTIYF
. TRBJ2-6 . TRBV20-1 TGCAGTGCTAGAGGGAAGGGGGCCAACGTCCTGACTTTC CSARGKGANVLTF
. TRBJ2-4 few TRBV6-6 TGTGCCAGCAGTCCGTCGGCGGCCTTTGGGGAAAACATTCAGTACTTC CASSPSAAFGENIQYF
TRBD2 TRBJ2-3 . TRBV7-2 TGTGCCAGCAGCTTAGGAGCGGCTAGCGGGACAGATACGCAGTATTTT CASSLGAASGTDTQYF
TRBD2 TRBJ2-3 many TRBV10-3 TGTGCCATAGCGGGAGGCACAGATACGCAGTATTTT CAIAGGTDTQYF
. TRBJ1-1 . TRBV29-1 TGCAGCGTGGCCGGTCAGGGGCGCACTGAAGCTTTCTTT CSVAGQGRTEAFF
TRBD1 TRBJ1-2 . TRBV4-2 TGTGCCAGCAGCCAAGGGGATTTTACAGGGGGGGATGGCTACACCTTC CASSQGDFTGGDGYTF
. TRBJ2-2 . TRBV5-1 TGCGCCAGCAGCTTCGCCGCCGGGCCGAACACCGGGGAGCTGTTTTTT CASSFAAGPNTGELFF
. TRBJ1-2 . TRBV5-1 TGCGCCAGCAGCTTGAACGGCGTCGGGGAGTCGGGTGGCTACACCTTC CASSLNGVGESGGYTF
. TRBJ2-3 many TRBV6-4 TGTGCCAGCAAGTCTGGGGGGAGCACAGATACGCAGTATTTT CASKSGGSTDTQYF
TRBD2 TRBJ2-1 . TRBV5-8 TGTGCCAGCAGCGGCCCGTGGCTAGCGGGGGGCAATGAGCAGTTCTTC CASSGPWLAGGNEQFF
. TRBJ1-1 . TRBV4-2 TGTGCCAGCAGCCTTGACGGGCCGATGGGGTCGGCCGCTTTCTTT CASSLDGPMGSAAFF
TRBD1 TRBJ1-2 . TRBV6-5 TGTGCCAGCAGTCCCGGGACAGGGAAGTATGGCTACACCTTC CASSPGTGKYGYTF
. TRBJ2-7 . TRBV24-1 TGTGCCACCAGTCCAGGTCCCTACGAGCAGTACTTC CATSPGPYEQYF
. TRBJ2-3 few TRBV10-3 TGTGCCATCAGTGCGATAACAGATACGCAGTATTTT CAISAITDTQYF